One sample yielded the 25 T cell receptor beta chains listed below, sequenced in a study of Ad26.COV2.S vaccination and SARS-CoV-2 variants. The treatment is: roughly 18 received Ad26.COV2.S at low or high dose, single or two shots; 5 received placebo; per-sample allocation not given. Day 63 after the first vaccine or placebo injection was the time point for sampling. Sequencing used immunoSEQ multiplex PCR; TCRdb keeps in-frame clones, though not all of them. The data contain around 340,000 clones, 88% of them singletons. Sequencing used peripheral blood, obtained in a trial of Ad26.COV2.S vaccine versus placebo. Receptor source: a person aged 18-60 years who received the Ad26.COV2.S COVID-19 vaccine or a placebo.

This rearrangement joins TRBV7-9 to TRBJ2-3, with 10 bases matching TRBD1. From germline, CDR1 is SEHNR and CDR2 FQNEAQ (reference sequence). With V trimmed by 0 bases and J by 5 bases, 5 bases remained unmatched. The CDR3 covers 16 residues. The CDR3 DNA reads as TGTGCCAGCAGCTTAGCGCCGGGACAGGGGAAAGATACGCAGTATTTT. Its protein is CASSLAPGQGKDTQYF.

The chain links TRBV7-2 to TRBJ1-2, with 9 bases matching TRBD1. Germline V lookup: CDR1 SGHTA, CDR2 FQGNSA. J gave up 7 bases and V 5 bases, and 8 bases lay outside the gene matches. This CDR3 region has 14 residues. The DNA for the CDR3 is TGTGCCAGCAGCGCATGGACAGGGGAGGGTGGCTACACCTTC. It yields the protein CASSAWTGEGGYTF.

V usage is TRBV5-4 and J usage is TRBJ1-1; D not resolved. CDR1 is SGHNT and CDR2 is YYREEE in the germline V gene (reference sequence). The CDR3 has 14 residues. The V end was cut by 5 bases, the J end by 2 bases, with 13 bases between. The CDR3 coding sequence is TGTGCCAGCAGGCCCAAGGACCGTAACACTGAAGCTTTCTTT. Its translation: CASRPKDRNTEAFF. Complete variable domain (other parts from reference TRBV5-4 and TRBJ1-1): ETGVTQSPTHLIKTRGQQVTLRCSSQSGHNTVSWYQQALGQGPQFIFQYYREEENGRGNFPPRFSGLQFPNYSSELNVNALELDDSALYLCASRPKDRNTEAFFGQGTRLTVV.

This clone was found a few times. The chain employs TRBV6-5 and TRBJ1-2; 11 bases map to TRBD1. The CDR3 loop spans 14 amino acids. Germline CDR1 reads MNHEY; CDR2 reads SVGAGI. V shed 6 bases, J shed 7 bases, and the junction held 7 bases outside the gene matches. CDR3 in DNA: TGTGCCAGCAGCCGGACAGGGGGCTATGGTGGCTACACCTTC. Its protein product is CASSRTGGYGGYTF.

The chain has TRBV5-6 and TRBJ1-5; 7 bases fit TRBD1. CDR3 length equals 16 residues. CDR1 SGHDT and CDR2 YYEEEE come from the germline V gene. V shed 0 bases, J shed 3 bases, and the junction held 6 bases outside the gene matches. The CDR3 sequence: CASSLGTGSSNQPQHF. The CDR3 nucleotides are TGTGCCAGCAGCTTGGGGACAGGCTCCTCCAATCAGCCCCAGCATTTT.

V usage is TRBV7-2 and J usage is TRBJ2-7; no firm D call. In germline, CDR1 is SGHTA, CDR2 FQGNSA. Trimming took 3 bases from V and 2 from J, leaving 14 bases between them. There are 15 residues in the CDR3. The CDR3 here is CASSLWQASTYEQYF. DNA for the CDR3: TGTGCCAGCAGCTTGTGGCAGGCTTCGACCTACGAGCAGTACTTC.

The chain recombines TRBV30 with TRBJ2-3, with unresolved D. There are 11 residues in the CDR3. V shed 5 bases and J shed 1 base, with 4 bases lying between them. Germline loops: CDR1 GTSNPN, CDR2 SVGIG (reference sequence). CDR3 loop: CAWGRTDTQYF. The CDR3 nucleotides read TGTGCCTGGGGACGCACAGATACGCAGTATTTT.

This sequence joins TRBV2 and TRBJ1-2; TRBD1 might be the D (5 bases). Germline V gives CDR1 SNHLY, CDR2 FYNNEI. The V end was cut by 8 bases, the J end by 13 bases, with 20 bases between. CDR3 length: 12 residues. CDR3: CASLLNTGKSTF. CDR3 nucleotide sequence: TGTGCCAGCCTTCTAAATACAGGAAAGAGCACCTTC.

The J gene is TRBJ2-2, the V gene TRBV6-5; 8 bases are shared with TRBD2. The CDR3 is 15 residues long. After removal of 7 bases from V and 2 bases from J, the junction contained 6 bases not matched to a gene. Germline V gene lookup returns CDR1 MNHEY and CDR2 SVGAGI. The CDR3 nucleotides read TGTGCCAGCAAGGTAGCGGGATTAAACACCGGGGAGCTGTTTTTT. Translation: CASKVAGLNTGELFF.

V is TRBV7-2 and J is TRBJ2-7, with TRBD2 as a possible D gene (7 bases). Germline CDR1 and CDR2: SGHTA and FQGNSA. The V end lost 5 bases, the J end lost 8 bases, and 19 bases lay between the germline ends. The CDR3 extends over 14 amino acids. Here the CDR3 DNA reads TGTGCCAGCAGCCCTGGAGGGGGGGAGGTGAAGCAGTACTTC. Its translation is CASSPGGGEVKQYF.

A word on this clone: In the same sample, other DNA sequences code for this CDR3. The chain uses TRBV4-3 and TRBJ2-1; 11 positions match TRBD2. CDR3 length equals 16 residues. With V trimmed by 0 bases and J by 4 bases, 2 bases remained unmatched. Germline CDR1 LGHNA, CDR2 YSLEER. Here the CDR3 reads CASSQDPSGGYNEQFF. CDR3 coding DNA: TGCGCCAGCAGCCAAGATCCTAGCGGGGGGTACAATGAGCAGTTCTTC.

CDR3 sequence: CASSPTGGLGYTF. CDR3 nucleotides: TGTGCCAGCAGTCCTACAGGGGGCCTCGGCTACACCTTC. The V gene is TRBV27, the J gene TRBJ1-2, with 9 bases lining up with TRBD1. Losses at the gene ends were 5 bases for V and 8 bases for J; bases not matched to a gene: 6. This CDR3 has 13 amino acids. Germline V gene data show CDR1 as MNHEY and CDR2 as SMNVEV (reference sequence).

This clone came up a few times. This chain joins TRBV10-3 and TRBJ2-3; tentative D call: TRBD2 (5 bases). With 7 bases removed from V and 0 bases from J, the gap between germline ends came to 14 bases. The CDR3 is 15 amino acids. Germline V CDR1 and CDR2: ENHRY, SYGVKD. CDR3 nucleotide sequence: TGTGCCATCACGGGAAAGCATTTTAGCACAGATACGCAGTATTTT. It specifies CAITGKHFSTDTQYF.

This clone has only one observation. This sequence joins TRBV11-3 and TRBJ1-5, with 9 bases that match TRBD1. Germline CDR1 reads SGHNT; CDR2 reads YENEEA. V trimming: 5 bases; J trimming: 0 bases; junction bases outside the gene matches: 14. The length of the CDR3 is 19 residues. The CDR3, as DNA: TGTGCCAGCAGCACTCCCACAGGGGGCTTGGTATATAGCAATCAGCCCCAGCATTTT. Translated: CASSTPTGGLVYSNQPQHF.

The rearrangement links TRBV4-2 to TRBJ2-3; possibly TRBD1 for D (6 bases). The CDR3 is 14 amino acids. Between the trimmed V and J ends, which lost 0 bases and 12 bases, there was a span of 16 bases. Germline assignment: CDR1 LGHNA and CDR2 YNFKEQ. As DNA, the CDR3 is TGTGCCAGCAGCCAAGACTTCAGGGGAACTCCCCAGTATTTT. As protein: CASSQDFRGTPQYF.

The chain links TRBV5-1 to TRBJ2-2; TRBD1 matches at 7 bases. The CDR3 totals 16 residues. The V gene end was trimmed by 0 bases and the J gene end by 3 bases; junction bases not matched to a gene: 5. From germline, CDR1 is SGHRS and CDR2 YFSETQ. CDR3 in amino acids: CASSLAETGDTGELFF. The CDR3 DNA follows: TGCGCCAGCAGCTTGGCCGAAACAGGGGACACCGGGGAGCTGTTTTTT.

The chain carries TRBV4-1 and TRBJ1-4; 7 nucleotides match TRBD1. V was clipped by 1 base and J by 5 bases; unmatched bases: 4. The CDR3 loop spans 15 amino acids. CDR1 MGHRA and CDR2 YSYEKL come from the germline V gene. The chain's CDR3 is CASSQGGTANEKLFF. The CDR3 DNA is TGCGCCAGCAGCCAAGGCGGGACAGCGAATGAAAAACTGTTTTTT.

This chain uses TRBV10-3 with TRBJ1-2; 9 bases are a match to TRBD1. V trimming: 11 bases; J trimming: 6 bases; junction bases outside the gene matches: 7. Germline lookup yields CDR1 ENHRY and CDR2 SYGVKD. The CDR3 is 12 residues long. The CDR3 here is CAALQGADGYTF. The CDR3 nucleotides are TGTGCCGCCCTACAGGGGGCGGATGGCTACACCTTC.

The chain couples TRBV29-1 to TRBJ2-7; either TRBD1 or TRBD2 may fit D (7 bases each). Trimming left V 4 bases short and J 2 bases short, with 15 bases between. The germline gives CDR1 SQVTM, CDR2 ANQGSEA. This CDR3 region has 14 residues. The CDR3: CSVGVAGGAYEQYF. The CDR3 DNA reads TGCAGCGTTGGTGTAGCAGGGGGGGCCTACGAGCAGTACTTC.

The chain links TRBV14 to TRBJ1-3; the match to TRBD1 covers 7 bases. The CDR3 runs 15 residues. V dropped 10 bases and J dropped 1; count of bases not matched to a gene: 10. Germline-derived CDR1 and CDR2 are SGHDN and FVKESK. CDR3 sequence: CANKKGQWSGNTIYF. CDR3 nucleotides: TGTGCCAACAAGAAGGGACAGTGGTCTGGAAACACCATATATTTT.

The rearrangement uses TRBV7-2 and TRBJ1-1; D is unresolved. The CDR3 is made up of 16 amino acids. CDR1 is SGHTA and CDR2 is FQGNSA in the germline V gene. V shed 8 bases and J shed 5 bases, with 24 bases lying between them. The CDR3 coding sequence is TGTGCCAGCCTATTAGAAAGGGCCCAGCCGGGGACTGAAGCTTTCTTT. This codes for CASLLERAQPGTEAFF.

This sequence joins TRBV27 and TRBJ2-5, with 7 bases matching TRBD1. Trimming removed 4 bases from V and 5 bases from J; junction bases left unmatched: 10. Germline CDR1 is MNHEY and CDR2 is SMNVEV (reference sequence). This CDR3 comprises 15 residues. CDR3: CASSWFQGGLETQYF. The CDR3 region has the DNA TGTGCCAGCAGTTGGTTTCAAGGGGGCCTCGAGACCCAGTACTTC.

The chain joins TRBV5-1 to TRBJ2-1; TRBD2 matches at 8 bases. The CDR3 has 14 residues. The V gene's germline CDR1 is SGHRS and CDR2 YFSETQ. Losses at the gene ends were 4 bases for V and 7 bases for J; bases not matched to a gene: 7. The CDR3 DNA reads TGCGCCAGCAGCGGGCGGGGGGCCTCGAATGAGCAGTTCTTC. Translated, it gives CASSGRGASNEQFF.

This clone was seen more than once but under ten times. V gene TRBV28 combines with J gene TRBJ2-4; D ambiguous. This CDR3 contains 12 residues. Trimming removed 2 bases from V and 1 base from J, with 0 bases in between. Germline assignment: CDR1 MDHEN and CDR2 SYDVKM. The CDR3 spells CASSLAKNIQYF. CDR3 bases: TGTGCCAGCAGTTTAGCCAAAAACATTCAGTACTTC.

This clone was detected once. This chain links TRBV5-1 with TRBJ2-5, with D perhaps matching TRBD2 (5 bases). CDR3 length equals 16 residues. V dropped 7 bases and J dropped 3 bases, with 22 bases sitting between them. Looked up from germline, CDR1 is SGHRS and CDR2 is YFSETQ. The CDR3 DNA follows: TGCGCCAGCCCAGAACGAGGGTCCCACTGGGAAGAGACCCAGTACTTC. This translates into CASPERGSHWEETQYF. Full variable domain (missing parts from reference TRBV5-1 and TRBJ2-5): KAGVTQTPRYLIKTRGQQVTLSCSPISGHRSVSWYQQTPGQGLQFLFEYFSETQRNKGNFPGRFSGRQFSNSRSEMNVSTLELGDSALYLCASPERGSHWEETQYFGPGTRLLVL.